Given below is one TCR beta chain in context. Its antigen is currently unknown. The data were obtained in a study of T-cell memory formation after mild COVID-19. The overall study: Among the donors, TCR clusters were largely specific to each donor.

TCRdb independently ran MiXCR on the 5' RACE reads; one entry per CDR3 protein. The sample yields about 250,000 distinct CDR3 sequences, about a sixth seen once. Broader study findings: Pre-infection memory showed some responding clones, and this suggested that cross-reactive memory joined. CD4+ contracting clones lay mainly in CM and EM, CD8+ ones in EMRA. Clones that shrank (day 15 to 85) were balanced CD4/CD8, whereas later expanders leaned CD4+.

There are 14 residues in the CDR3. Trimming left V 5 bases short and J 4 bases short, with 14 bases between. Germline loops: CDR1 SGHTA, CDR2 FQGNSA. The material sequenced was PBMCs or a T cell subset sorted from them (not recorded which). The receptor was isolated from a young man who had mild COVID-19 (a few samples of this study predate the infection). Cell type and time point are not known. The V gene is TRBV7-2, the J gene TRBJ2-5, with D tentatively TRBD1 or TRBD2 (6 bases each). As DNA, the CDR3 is TGTGCCAGCAGCCCCCGCAGGGGAGGAGAGACCCAGTACTTC. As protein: CASSPRRGGETQYF.